This T cell receptor (beta chain) was identified in a study of T cell clonotyping in hematopoietic cell transplantation. Study summary: Pretransplant recipient samples were taken after cytoreduction. Study outcomes and limitations: After transplant, recipient diversity fell while pathologically expanded clonotypes grew through day 180. Broader posttransplant TCR repertoire diversity was predicted by graft donor and pretransplant recipient Inverse Simpson Index values.

To note about this clone: Its cognate antigen is unknown.

This CDR3 is built from 16 residues. Trimming cost V 0 bases and J 1 base, with 12 bases left between them. The germline CDR1 and CDR2 sequences are LGHNA and YNFKEQ. Clones were read by immunoSEQ multiplex PCR, and TCRdb kept only the in-frame ones, dropping some. This table has about 29,000 clones, 60% to 85% appearing once. The time point here: recipient sample about 28 days before transplant, after cytoreduction. Blood collection times were about day -28 and days 30, 100, 180 posttransplant. The V call is TRBV4-2, the J call TRBJ1-1; D ambiguous. The TCR originated in a woman in her twenties or thirties with chronic myeloid leukemia. Some clones in this sample may be carry-over from other donors' samples. The sample consisted of peripheral blood mononuclear cells, taken before stem cell transplant. The chain's CDR3 is CASSQDAGPTNTEAFF. CDR3 bases: TGTGCCAGCAGCCAAGACGCCGGACCGACGAACACTGAAGCTTTCTTT.